This T cell receptor (beta chain) was sequenced during a study of blood T cell repertoires in COVID-19. V lost 6 bases and J 0 bases, leaving 12 bases between the germline ends. The germline V gene encodes CDR1 MDHEN and CDR2 SYDVKM. The CDR3 loop spans 15 amino acids. Using immunoSEQ multiplex PCR, the repertoire was profiled, and TCRdb retains in-frame clones only, with some absent. The repertoire holds approximately 170,000 clones, with approximately 82% as singletons. Sequencing input: peripheral blood. The TCR originated in an elderly woman with active or convalescent COVID-19. This sequence joins TRBV28 and TRBJ2-1, with D maybe TRBD2 (6 bases). CDR3 loop: CASRRTSPSYNEQFF. CDR3 coding DNA: TGTGCCAGCAGACGAACTAGCCCCTCCTACAATGAGCAGTTCTTC.